These 20 T cell receptor beta chains originate from one sample sequenced in a study of blood T cell repertoires in COVID-19. Repertoires were generated with immunoSEQ multiplex PCR, while TCRdb's copy carries only in-frame clones and drops some. In the table there are roughly 130,000 clones, less than 90% of which are singletons. The sample was PBMCs or T cells enriched from blood (not recorded which). The receptors shown here come from a man in his forties with acute COVID-19.

This clone was seen once. The gene calls are TRBV24-1 and TRBJ2-1, with TRBD2 identical over 13 bases. J gave up 11 bases and V 4 bases, and 10 bases lay outside the gene matches. This CDR3 contains 16 residues. From germline, CDR1 is KGHDR and CDR2 SFDVKD. The CDR3, as DNA: TGTGCCACCAGTGAACTAGCGGGGGGGCCGGATTTTAAGCAGTTCTTC. Translating gives CATSELAGGPDFKQFF.

This chain connects TRBV12-3 or TRBV12-4 to TRBJ1-2, with D perhaps TRBD1 (5 bases). The ends were cut back, 3 bases at V and 6 bases at J, with 11 bases in the middle. This CDR3 region has 13 residues. The CDR3 DNA sequence: TGTGCCAGCAGTTTTCAACAGGCACATGGCTACACCTTC. It codes for CASSFQQAHGYTF.

This chain links TRBV24-1 with TRBJ2-1; maybe TRBD2 (6 bases). Trimming removed 6 bases at V and 6 bases at J, with 20 bases between. CDR1 KGHDR and CDR2 SFDVKD come from the germline V gene. The CDR3 has 16 residues. The CDR3 loop reads CATSLGGAGRVNEQFF. The CDR3 DNA sequence: TGTGCCACCAGTCTTGGCGGGGCGGGGCGTGTCAATGAGCAGTTCTTC.

The chain has TRBV28 and TRBJ1-2; 10 bases are shared with TRBD1. Germline trimming cut 4 bases from V and 3 bases from J; bases unmatched to any gene: 17. The germline gives CDR1 MDHEN, CDR2 SYDVKM. The CDR3 sequence is 19 residues long. In DNA form, the CDR3 reads TGTGCCAGCAGTTCCAAATCCCCGGGACAGGGGCCTGGGCACTATGGCTACACCTTC. Encoded protein: CASSSKSPGQGPGHYGYTF.

The chain uses TRBV7-7 and TRBJ2-2; D is uncertain. V was shortened by 5 bases and J by 0 bases, with 10 bases between the two germline ends. The CDR3 contains 15 residues. CDR1 is SSHAT and CDR2 is FNYEAQ in the germline V gene (reference sequence). The CDR3 sequence is CASSADFANTGELFF. CDR3 in DNA: TGTGCCAGCAGCGCTGACTTCGCGAACACCGGGGAGCTGTTTTTT.

This clone has a single count. This rearrangement joins TRBV10-3 to TRBJ2-2, with 8 bases matching TRBD1. Germline loops: CDR1 ENHRY, CDR2 SYGVKD. V lost 6 bases, J lost 1 base, and 13 bases stayed unmatched. The CDR3 contains 18 residues. CDR3 DNA sequence: TGTGCCATCAGGAAAATACAGGGGGTGGGGGAGAACACCGGGGAGCTGTTTTTT. Translated, it gives CAIRKIQGVGENTGELFF.

The chain has TRBV29-1 and TRBJ1-4; 7 bases are shared with TRBD1. The CDR3 runs to 11 residues. Losses at the gene ends were 5 bases for V and 8 bases for J; bases not matched to a gene: 2. Germline assignment: CDR1 SQVTM and CDR2 ANQGSEA. The CDR3 region has the DNA TGCAGCGTTCAACAGGGGGAAAAACTGTTTTTT. This translates into CSVQQGEKLFF.

V and J are TRBV18 and TRBJ2-5; 9 bases are a match to TRBD1. Germline CDR1 KGHSH, CDR2 LQKENI. J was trimmed by 3 bases and V by 4 bases; bases with no gene match: 9. The CDR3 length is 16 residues. In nucleotides, the CDR3 is TGTGCCAGCTCACTCACCCTAGACAGGGGGGAAGAGACCCAGTACTTC. Translating it yields CASSLTLDRGEETQYF.

V gene TRBV5-6 combines with J gene TRBJ2-2, with 8 bases aligning to TRBD2. CDR3 length: 15 residues. Losses at the gene ends were 4 bases for V and 3 bases for J; bases not matched to a gene: 5. Germline V gives CDR1 SGHDT, CDR2 YYEEEE. The DNA for the CDR3 is TGTGCCAGCAGCGTGATCGGGAGGGACACCGGGGAGCTGTTTTTT. Translating gives CASSVIGRDTGELFF.

The V call is TRBV3-1 (or the pseudogene TRBV3-2), the J call TRBJ1-5; D unclear. V was trimmed by 0 bases and J by 5 bases, leaving 5 bases between them. Germline CDR1 is LGHDT and CDR2 is YNNKEL (reference sequence). The CDR3 has 13 residues. CDR3 loop: CASSQELHQPQHF. In DNA form, the CDR3 reads TGTGCCAGCAGCCAAGAACTTCATCAGCCCCAGCATTTT.

V gene TRBV29-1 combines with J gene TRBJ1-1; TRBD1 might be the D (5 bases). The CDR3 has 10 residues. V lost 2 bases and J lost 7, with 5 bases in between. The germline CDR1 and CDR2 sequences are SQVTM and ANQGSEA. CDR3 residues: CSVETGEAFF. In nucleotides, the CDR3 is TGCAGCGTTGAAACAGGTGAAGCTTTCTTT. The full variable domain, its missing parts supplied by reference TRBV29-1 and TRBJ1-1, is SAVISQKPSRDICQRGTSLTIQCQVDSQVTMMFWYRQQPGQSLTLIATANQGSEATYESGFVIDKFPISRPNLTFSTLTVSNMSPEDSSIYLCSVETGEAFFGQGTRLTVV.

This rearrangement joins TRBV7-9 to TRBJ1-1, with TRBD1 matching over 9 bases. CDR3 size: 14 residues. CDR1 and CDR2 from the germline V gene are SEHNR and FQNEAQ (reference sequence). V was clipped by 5 bases and J by 5 bases; unmatched bases: 6. CDR3 nucleotides: TGTGCCAGCAGCGAGACAGGGGGTTGGACTGAAGCTTTCTTT. Translating gives CASSETGGWTEAFF.

The chain has TRBV2 and TRBJ1-2, with 9 positions matching TRBD1. The CDR3 is 17 residues long. After removal of 2 bases from V and 7 bases from J, the junction contained 14 bases not matched to a gene. Germline V CDR1 and CDR2: SNHLY, FYNNEI. CDR3 sequence (DNA): TGTGCCAGCAGTGAAAGGGCCCCGGGACAGGGCTCGCCTGGCTACACCTTC. Protein: CASSERAPGQGSPGYTF.

This rearrangement joins TRBV7-2 to TRBJ1-2; D remains ambiguous. V was trimmed by 0 bases and J by 4 bases, leaving 6 bases between them. Germline loops: CDR1 SGHTA, CDR2 FQGNSA. This CDR3 region has 13 residues. The CDR3 sequence: CASSLAGSYGYTF. CDR3 sequence (DNA): TGTGCCAGCAGCTTAGCCGGTAGCTATGGCTACACCTTC.

This CDR3 reads CASSTRTGQGYNEQFF. Written as DNA, the CDR3 is TGCGCCAGCAGCACCCGGACGGGACAGGGCTACAATGAGCAGTTCTTC. This sequence joins TRBV4-3 and TRBJ2-1; TRBD1 matches 9 bases. The CDR3 runs to 16 residues. Per germline, CDR1 LGHNA and CDR2 YSLEER. Germline trimming cut 5 bases from V and 3 bases from J; bases unmatched to any gene: 8.

CDR3 loop: CASSPVGGAGYNEQFF. The CDR3 DNA reads as TGTGCCAGCAGCCCAGTTGGCGGGGCGGGCTACAATGAGCAGTTCTTC. V usage is TRBV7-2 and J usage is TRBJ2-1, with D possibly being TRBD2 (6 bases). The CDR3 length is 16 residues. CDR1 is SGHTA, CDR2 FQGNSA, per germline. V was clipped by 5 bases and J by 3 bases, with 17 bases between them.

In this sample, this clone turned up once. The gene calls are TRBV28 and TRBJ1-3; weak D call: TRBD1 (5 bases). The germline CDR1 and CDR2 sequences are MDHEN and SYDVKM. This CDR3 is 17 amino acids long. Trimming removed 1 base from V and 1 base from J, with 14 bases in between. CDR3 in amino acids: CASSLLAGLGSGNTIYF. The CDR3 DNA reads as TGTGCCAGCAGTTTATTGGCAGGGTTAGGTTCTGGAAACACCATATATTTT.

The chain links TRBV28 to TRBJ1-6; 10 bases fit TRBD1. This CDR3 region has 17 residues. From germline, CDR1 is MDHEN and CDR2 SYDVKM. V dropped 6 bases and J dropped 10; count of bases not matched to a gene: 15. The CDR3 region is CASSPTGVGQGDSPLHF. The DNA for the CDR3 is TGTGCCAGCAGCCCCACTGGGGTAGGACAGGGGGACTCACCCCTCCACTTT.

V and J are TRBV9 and TRBJ2-4; 10 bases agree with TRBD2. CDR3 size: 19 residues. The V and J ends lost 4 bases and 0 bases, in that order; junction bases with no gene match: 13. The germline gives CDR1 SGDLS, CDR2 YYNGEE. CDR3 DNA sequence: TGTGCCAGCAGCCCAGGACTAGCGGAGAACGGTCTAGCCAAAAACATTCAGTACTTC. Translating it yields CASSPGLAENGLAKNIQYF.

The CDR3 DNA follows: TGTGCCAGCAGCTTAGTGGGACAGGCTGTTTACAATGAGCAGTTCTTC. It codes for CASSLVGQAVYNEQFF. This rearrangement joins TRBV7-2 to TRBJ2-1, with TRBD1 matching 8 bases. CDR1 and CDR2 from the germline V gene are SGHTA and FQGNSA. V shed 1 base and J 4 bases; nucleotides not matched to a gene: 6. The CDR3 contains 16 residues.